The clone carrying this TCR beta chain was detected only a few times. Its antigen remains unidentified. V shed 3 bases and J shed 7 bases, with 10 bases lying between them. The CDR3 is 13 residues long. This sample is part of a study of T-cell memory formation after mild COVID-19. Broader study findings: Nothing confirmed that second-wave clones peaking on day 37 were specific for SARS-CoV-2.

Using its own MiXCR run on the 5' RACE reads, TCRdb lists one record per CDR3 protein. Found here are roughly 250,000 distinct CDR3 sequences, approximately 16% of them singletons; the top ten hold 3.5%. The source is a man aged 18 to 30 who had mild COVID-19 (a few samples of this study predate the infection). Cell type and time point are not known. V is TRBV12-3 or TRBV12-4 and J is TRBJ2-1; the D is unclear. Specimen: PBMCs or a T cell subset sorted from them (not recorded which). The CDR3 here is CASSLVHGNEQFF. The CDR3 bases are TGTGCCAGCAGTTTGGTTCACGGGAATGAGCAGTTCTTC.